Only a few counts were recorded for the clone carrying this TCR beta chain. The data stem from a study of CD8 T cells in ankylosing spondylitis. It was by quantitative 5'-RACE with molecular barcodes that TCR beta libraries were made. TCRdb used MiXCR to reprocess the 5' RACE reads, holding one entry per CDR3 protein. Here the sample spans 150,000 to 200,000 distinct CDR3 sequences, about 17% being singletons. This receptor was obtained from a male donor with ankylosing spondylitis or in good health (not recorded which). Material: blood, either unsorted or a sorted T cell fraction (not recorded which).

CDR3 protein: CASSPRGQSNQPQHF. The CDR3 bases are TGTGCCAGCAGCCCTCGAGGACAGTCCAATCAGCCCCAGCATTTT. The chain employs TRBV3-1 and TRBJ1-5; TRBD1 might be the D (6 bases). CDR3 size: 15 residues. The germline CDR1 and CDR2 sequences are LGHDT and YNNKEL (reference sequence). The germline V and J ends were trimmed by 4 bases and 3 bases, with 13 bases remaining between them.